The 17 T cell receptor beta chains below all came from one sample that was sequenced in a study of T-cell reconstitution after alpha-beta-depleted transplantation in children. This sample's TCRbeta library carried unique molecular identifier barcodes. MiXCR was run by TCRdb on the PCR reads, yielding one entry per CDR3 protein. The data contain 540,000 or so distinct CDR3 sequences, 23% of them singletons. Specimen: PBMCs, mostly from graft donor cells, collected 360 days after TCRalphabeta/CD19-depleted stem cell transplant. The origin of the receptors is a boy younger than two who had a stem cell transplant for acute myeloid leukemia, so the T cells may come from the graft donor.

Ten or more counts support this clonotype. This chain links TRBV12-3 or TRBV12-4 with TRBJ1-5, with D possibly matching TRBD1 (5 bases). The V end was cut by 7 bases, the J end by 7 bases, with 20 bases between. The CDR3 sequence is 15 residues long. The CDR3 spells CASTFGEDTLQPQHF. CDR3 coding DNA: TGTGCCAGCACCTTTGGAGAGGACACCCTCCAGCCCCAGCATTTT.

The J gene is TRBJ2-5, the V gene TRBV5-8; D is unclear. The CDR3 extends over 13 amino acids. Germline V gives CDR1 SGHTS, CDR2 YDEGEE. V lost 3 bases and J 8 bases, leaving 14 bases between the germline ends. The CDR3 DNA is TGTGCCAGCAGCTCCGGATTTTCAGCCACCCAGTACTTC. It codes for CASSSGFSATQYF.

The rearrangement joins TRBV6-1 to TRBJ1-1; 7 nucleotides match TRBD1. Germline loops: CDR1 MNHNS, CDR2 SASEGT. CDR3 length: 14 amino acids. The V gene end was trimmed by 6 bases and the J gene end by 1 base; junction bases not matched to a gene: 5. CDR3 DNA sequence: TGTGCCAGCAGGAACCGACAGGGGAACACTGAAGCTTTCTTT. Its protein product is CASRNRQGNTEAFF.

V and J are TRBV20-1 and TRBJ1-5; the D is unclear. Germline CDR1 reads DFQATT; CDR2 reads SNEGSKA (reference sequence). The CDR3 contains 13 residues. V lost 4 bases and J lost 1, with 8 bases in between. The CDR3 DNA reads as TGCAGTGCTACGGTGCTAAGCAATCAGCCCCAGCATTTT. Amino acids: CSATVLSNQPQHF.

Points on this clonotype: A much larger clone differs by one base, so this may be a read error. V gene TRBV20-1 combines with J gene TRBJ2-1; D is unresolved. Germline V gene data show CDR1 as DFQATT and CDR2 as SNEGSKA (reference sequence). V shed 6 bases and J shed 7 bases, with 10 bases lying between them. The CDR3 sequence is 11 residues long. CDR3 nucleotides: TGCAGTGCAAGGATAGGTAATGAGCAGTTCTTC. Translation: CSARIGNEQFF.

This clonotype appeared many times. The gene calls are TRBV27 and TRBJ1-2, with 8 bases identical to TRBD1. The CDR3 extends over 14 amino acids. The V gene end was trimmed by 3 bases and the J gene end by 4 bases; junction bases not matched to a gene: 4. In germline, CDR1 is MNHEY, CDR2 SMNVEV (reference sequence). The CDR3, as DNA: TGTGCCAGCAGTTTCCGGACAGGGTCCTATGGCTACACCTTC. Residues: CASSFRTGSYGYTF.

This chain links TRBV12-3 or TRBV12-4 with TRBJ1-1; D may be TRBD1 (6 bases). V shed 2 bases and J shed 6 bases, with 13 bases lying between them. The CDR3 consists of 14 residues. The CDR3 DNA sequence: TGTGCCAGCAGTTTAAGGGCGGACAGTGCTGAAGCTTTCTTT. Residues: CASSLRADSAEAFF.

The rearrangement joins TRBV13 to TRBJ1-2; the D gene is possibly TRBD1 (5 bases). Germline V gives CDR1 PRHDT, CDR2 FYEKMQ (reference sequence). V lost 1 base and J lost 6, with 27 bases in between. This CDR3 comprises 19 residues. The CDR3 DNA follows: TGTGCCAGCAGCTTAGCGGTTTGGCGGCAGGGTTGGGTGGATGATGGCTACACCTTC. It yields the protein CASSLAVWRQGWVDDGYTF. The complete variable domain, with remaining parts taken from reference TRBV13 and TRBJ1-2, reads AAGVIQSPRHLIKEKRETATLKCYPIPRHDTVYWYQQGPGQDPQFLISFYEKMQSDKGSIPDRFSAQQFSDYHSELNMSSLELGDSALYFCASSLAVWRQGWVDDGYTFGSGTRLTVV.

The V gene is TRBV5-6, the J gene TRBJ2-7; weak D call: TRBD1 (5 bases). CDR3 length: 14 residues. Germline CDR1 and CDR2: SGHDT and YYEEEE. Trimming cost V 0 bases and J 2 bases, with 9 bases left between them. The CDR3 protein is CASSLGQSAYEQYF. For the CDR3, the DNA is TGTGCCAGCAGCTTGGGACAGTCAGCCTACGAGCAGTACTTC.

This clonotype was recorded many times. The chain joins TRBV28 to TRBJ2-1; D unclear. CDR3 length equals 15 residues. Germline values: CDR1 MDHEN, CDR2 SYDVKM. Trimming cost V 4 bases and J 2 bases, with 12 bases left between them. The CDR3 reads CASSSIMGTYNEQFF. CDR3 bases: TGTGCCAGCAGTTCAATCATGGGCACCTACAATGAGCAGTTCTTC.

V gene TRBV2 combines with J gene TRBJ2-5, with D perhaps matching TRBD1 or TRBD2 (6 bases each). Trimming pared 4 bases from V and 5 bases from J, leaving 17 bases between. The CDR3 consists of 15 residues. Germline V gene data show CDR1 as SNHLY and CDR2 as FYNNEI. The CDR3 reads CASSGEGGAWETQYF. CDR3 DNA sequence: TGTGCCAGCAGTGGAGAGGGGGGCGCTTGGGAGACCCAGTACTTC.

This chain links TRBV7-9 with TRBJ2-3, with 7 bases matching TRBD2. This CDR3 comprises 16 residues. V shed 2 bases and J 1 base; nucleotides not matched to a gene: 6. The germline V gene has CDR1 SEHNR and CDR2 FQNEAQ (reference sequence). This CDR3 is CASSLRWLAGTDTQYF. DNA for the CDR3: TGTGCCAGCAGCTTAAGGTGGCTAGCGGGCACAGATACGCAGTATTTT.

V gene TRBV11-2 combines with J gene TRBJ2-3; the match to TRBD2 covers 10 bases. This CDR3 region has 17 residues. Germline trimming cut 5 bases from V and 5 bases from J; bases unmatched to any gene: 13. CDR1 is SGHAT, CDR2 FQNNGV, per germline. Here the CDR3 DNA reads TGTGCCAGCAGCCCGTCAACTAGCGGGGCCGCCGGAGATACGCAGTATTTT. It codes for CASSPSTSGAAGDTQYF.

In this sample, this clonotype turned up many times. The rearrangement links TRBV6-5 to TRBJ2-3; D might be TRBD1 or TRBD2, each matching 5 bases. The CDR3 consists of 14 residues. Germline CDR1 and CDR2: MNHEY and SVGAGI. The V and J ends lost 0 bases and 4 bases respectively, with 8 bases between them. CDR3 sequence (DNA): TGTGCCAGCAGTTACTCGCCGGGGCCAGATACGCAGTATTTT. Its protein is CASSYSPGPDTQYF.

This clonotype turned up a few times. CDR3: CASSLRGTDTDTQYF. Written as DNA, the CDR3 is TGTGCCAGCAGCTTACGGGGTACCGACACAGATACGCAGTATTTT. The rearrangement links TRBV11-2 to TRBJ2-3, with a tentative D call TRBD2 (5 bases). CDR3 length equals 15 residues. Germline lookup yields CDR1 SGHAT and CDR2 FQNNGV. Trimming pared 2 bases from V and 2 bases from J, leaving 11 bases between.

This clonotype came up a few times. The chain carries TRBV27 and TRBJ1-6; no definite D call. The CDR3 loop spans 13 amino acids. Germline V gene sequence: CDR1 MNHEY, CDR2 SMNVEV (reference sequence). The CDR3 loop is CAVPRSYNSPLHF. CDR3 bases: TGTGCGGTCCCAAGGTCTTATAATTCACCCCTCCACTTT.

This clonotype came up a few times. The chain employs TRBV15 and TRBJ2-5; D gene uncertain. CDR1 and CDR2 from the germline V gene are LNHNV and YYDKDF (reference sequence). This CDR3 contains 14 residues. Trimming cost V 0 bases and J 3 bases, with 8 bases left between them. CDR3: CATSRDVGKETQYF. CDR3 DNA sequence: TGTGCCACCAGCAGAGATGTGGGTAAAGAGACCCAGTACTTC.